The 22 T cell receptor beta chains below all came from one sample that was sequenced in a study of post-analysis software for immune sequencing data. General study points: In patients, TRBV5-6, TRBV5-1 and TRBV20-1 belonged to roughly five TRBV segments found more frequently than in controls.

Their cognate antigens are unknown. Unique molecular identifiers were present in the TCR beta cDNA libraries. One entry per CDR3 protein, called by TCRdb with MiXCR from the PCR reads. The data contain some 370,000 distinct CDR3 sequences, roughly 36% of them singletons. Sequencing used blood. These TCRs come from a girl aged 10 to 17 with multiple sclerosis.

This clonotype was seen more than once but under ten times. The chain carries TRBV12-3 or TRBV12-4 and TRBJ2-7; 7 bases are a match to TRBD2. V was pared by 7 bases and J by 4 bases, with 7 bases of the junction left unmatched. The CDR3 sequence is 13 residues long. In DNA form, the CDR3 reads TGTGCCAGCACTCTGGCGGGGGTATACGAGCAGTACTTC. Its protein is CASTLAGVYEQYF.

This clonotype has just a few counts. The rearrangement uses TRBV24-1 and TRBJ2-2; D not certain. The CDR3 has 13 residues. V was shortened by 2 bases and J by 3 bases, with 3 bases between the two germline ends. Germline-derived CDR1 and CDR2 are KGHDR and SFDVKD. In nucleotides, the CDR3 is TGTGCCACCAGTGATTGGGACACCGGGGAGCTGTTTTTT. It is translated as CATSDWDTGELFF.

This clonotype occurred a few times. The rearrangement joins TRBV11-2 to TRBJ2-1, with a weak D call TRBD1 (5 bases). The V end lost 7 bases, the J end lost 2 bases, and 12 bases lay between the germline ends. Germline-derived CDR1 and CDR2 are SGHAT and FQNNGV. The CDR3 contains 14 residues. The CDR3 DNA reads as TGTGCCAGCAACAACGGACAAGCCTACAATGAGCAGTTCTTC. This sequence encodes CASNNGQAYNEQFF.

This clonotype occurred a few times. J is TRBJ1-5 and V is TRBV3-1; D might be TRBD1 (5 bases). The CDR3 length is 16 residues. Germline loops: CDR1 LGHDT, CDR2 YNNKEL (reference sequence). The V gene lost 2 bases and the J gene lost 6 bases, with 17 bases spanning the gap. CDR3 coding DNA: TGTGCCAGCAGCCAAAGCCGGGCCATTGGGGGTCAGCCCCAGCATTTT. Protein product: CASSQSRAIGGQPQHF.

This clonotype showed up just a few times. V gene TRBV20-1 combines with J gene TRBJ2-3; D is possibly TRBD1 or TRBD2 (6 bases each). The V gene's germline CDR1 is DFQATT and CDR2 SNEGSKA (reference sequence). Trimming left V 6 bases short and J 8 bases short, with 21 bases between. The CDR3 has 14 amino acids. The CDR3 region is CSATSGGHLGTQYF. DNA of the CDR3: TGCAGTGCCACGTCCGGGGGCCACCTGGGTACGCAGTATTTT.

This sequence joins TRBV12-3 or TRBV12-4 and TRBJ1-2; 11 bases are shared with TRBD1. The CDR3 loop spans 14 amino acids. With 4 bases clipped from V and 8 bases from J, the junction kept 6 bases outside the gene matches. The CDR3 coding sequence is TGTGCCAGCAGTTCCTTGGACAGGGGGCTCGGCTACACCTTC. Amino acid sequence: CASSSLDRGLGYTF.

The genes are TRBV11-2 and TRBJ2-3; TRBD1 agrees at 8 bases. The CDR3 runs to 18 residues. In germline, CDR1 is SGHAT, CDR2 FQNNGV. V was pared by 4 bases and J by 1 base, with 13 bases of the junction left unmatched. The chain's CDR3 is CASSSRSETGEGTDTQYF. CDR3 nucleotide sequence: TGTGCCAGCAGCTCCAGGTCGGAGACAGGGGAGGGCACAGATACGCAGTATTTT.

This clonotype was observed a few times. The gene calls are TRBV12-3 or TRBV12-4 and TRBJ1-2, with D hard to call. Trimming shortened V by 5 bases and J by 10 bases, and 14 bases separated the two germline ends. The CDR3 runs 12 residues. CDR3 residues: CASSRPGRDYTF. The CDR3 DNA reads as TGTGCCAGCAGTCGTCCGGGCAGAGACTACACCTTC.

The V call is TRBV12-3 or TRBV12-4, the J call TRBJ2-5, with 11 nucleotides matching TRBD2. V lost 4 bases, J lost 0 bases, and 1 base stayed unmatched. This CDR3 is 15 amino acids long. The CDR3 sequence is CASSSGLADQETQYF. The CDR3 coding sequence is TGTGCCAGCAGTTCGGGACTAGCGGACCAAGAGACCCAGTACTTC.

This clonotype appeared a few times. V gene TRBV7-2 combines with J gene TRBJ2-2; D is unclear. The CDR3 spans 11 residues. Germline-derived CDR1 and CDR2 are SGHTA and FQGNSA. With 5 bases removed from V and 7 bases from J, the gap between germline ends came to 5 bases. The CDR3 region is CASSPGGELFF. The CDR3 DNA follows: TGTGCCAGCAGCCCCGGCGGGGAGCTGTTTTTT.

The J gene is TRBJ1-1, the V gene TRBV7-8; a possible D gene is TRBD1 (5 bases). Germline values: CDR1 SGHVS, CDR2 FQNEAQ. V lost 4 bases to trimming and J lost 4 bases, with 16 bases between them. The CDR3 totals 15 residues. CDR3 residues: CASSSQAGQITEAFF. The CDR3 DNA sequence: TGTGCCAGCAGCTCTCAGGCGGGGCAGATCACTGAAGCTTTCTTT.

The V and J genes are TRBV12-3 or TRBV12-4 and TRBJ2-5; D not certain. The V and J ends lost 6 bases and 0 bases respectively, with 17 bases between them. This CDR3 has 16 amino acids. This CDR3 is CASSPAGTNYQETQYF. CDR3 DNA sequence: TGTGCCAGCAGCCCTGCTGGCACGAATTACCAAGAGACCCAGTACTTC.

The rearrangement links TRBV5-1 to TRBJ1-1, with D unresolved. CDR1 is SGHRS and CDR2 is YFSETQ in the germline V gene. V lost 5 bases, J lost 4 bases, and 15 bases lay in between. This CDR3 contains 14 residues. The CDR3 DNA reads as TGCGCCAGCAGATCCTCGACGAATGGCACTGAAGCTTTCTTT. It codes for CASRSSTNGTEAFF. Full variable domain (rest looked up from reference TRBV5-1 and TRBJ1-1): KAGVTQTPRYLIKTRGQQVTLSCSPISGHRSVSWYQQTPGQGLQFLFEYFSETQRNKGNFPGRFSGRQFSNSRSEMNVSTLELGDSALYLCASRSSTNGTEAFFGQGTRLTVV.

The V and J genes are TRBV3-1 and TRBJ2-5, with 10 nucleotides matching TRBD1. The CDR3 contains 17 residues. Per germline, CDR1 LGHDT and CDR2 YNNKEL (reference sequence). V trimming: 3 bases; J trimming: 2 bases; junction bases outside the gene matches: 9. For the CDR3, the DNA is TGTGCCAGCAGCCATCGCCGGGACAGGGGTCCTCAAGAGACCCAGTACTTC. Translated: CASSHRRDRGPQETQYF.

This chain uses TRBV4-2 with TRBJ1-2; possible D gene TRBD1, 6 bases. V gave up 1 base and J gave up 2 bases, with 14 bases separating them. Germline values: CDR1 LGHNA, CDR2 YNFKEQ. The CDR3 loop spans 16 amino acids. In DNA form, the CDR3 reads TGTGCCAGCAGCCAAGTGGCATCCGGGACAAACTATGGCTACACCTTC. This translates into CASSQVASGTNYGYTF.

This chain links TRBV12-3 or TRBV12-4 with TRBJ1-4; 9 nucleotides agree with TRBD1. V was pared by 5 bases and J by 5 bases, with 6 bases of the junction left unmatched. The CDR3 sequence is 15 residues long. CDR3 in DNA: TGTGCCAGCAGTCCGGGACAGGGATGGAATGAAAAACTGTTTTTT. Translated: CASSPGQGWNEKLFF.

The genes are TRBV11-2 and TRBJ2-1, with 10 bases matching TRBD2. The J segment lost 9 bases and the V segment lost 0 bases, leaving 20 bases of the junction unmatched. The CDR3 extends over 20 amino acids. Germline V gene lookup returns CDR1 SGHAT and CDR2 FQNNGV. CDR3 in amino acids: CASSLDGRRASGGEWGEQFF. Written as DNA, the CDR3 is TGTGCCAGCAGCTTAGATGGGCGCAGGGCTAGCGGGGGTGAATGGGGTGAGCAGTTCTTC.

This clonotype was detected a few times. CDR3 sequence reads: CAWSRGQGQDNEQFF. The DNA of the CDR3 is TGTGCCTGGAGTCGAGGACAGGGACAAGACAATGAGCAGTTCTTC. J is TRBJ2-1 and V is TRBV30, with TRBD1 matching 8 bases. V trimming: 2 bases; J trimming: 5 bases; junction bases outside the gene matches: 8. Looked up from germline, CDR1 is GTSNPN and CDR2 is SVGIG (reference sequence). The CDR3 runs to 15 residues.

There are many counts of this clonotype. V and J are TRBV20-1 and TRBJ2-5; D might be TRBD1 (7 bases). The CDR3 length is 15 residues. Germline CDR1 and CDR2: DFQATT and SNEGSKA (reference sequence). V was shortened by 3 bases and J by 5 bases, with 19 bases between the two germline ends. The CDR3 bases are TGCAGTGCTAGTACCGGGAGAGGGGGCATGGAGACCCAGTACTTC. Translation gives CSASTGRGGMETQYF.

The rearrangement uses TRBV6-2 or TRBV6-3 and TRBJ2-4; 14 bases align to TRBD2. The last part of the DNA fits TRBJ2-7 better; the J call may be wrong. Germline loops: CDR1 MNHEY, CDR2 SVGEGT. This CDR3 contains 17 residues. The CDR3 region has the DNA TGTGCCAGCAGTACCGGACTAGCGGGGGGCTCCTCCTACGAGCAGTACTTC. It specifies CASSTGLAGGSSYEQYF.

This clonotype was seen a few times. The J gene is TRBJ1-5, the V gene TRBV7-2; TRBD1 agrees at 7 bases. Trimming removed 6 bases from V and 5 bases from J; junction bases left unmatched: 4. From germline, CDR1 is SGHTA and CDR2 FQGNSA. CDR3 length: 13 amino acids. CDR3 DNA sequence: TGTGCCAGCAGTTACAGGGGAGATCAGCCCCAGCATTTT. Protein product: CASSYRGDQPQHF.

V is TRBV7-9 and J is TRBJ2-7; the match to TRBD1 covers 7 bases. Germline CDR1 and CDR2: SEHNR and FQNEAQ (reference sequence). The CDR3 is made up of 14 amino acids. V gave up 5 bases and J gave up 7 bases; unmatched junction bases: 11. DNA of the CDR3: TGTGCCAGCAGCCCGGGACAGAGATTTTTAGAGCAGTACTTC. It yields the protein CASSPGQRFLEQYF.